This entry lists 20 T cell receptor beta chains sequenced from one sample in a study of blood T cell repertoires in COVID-19. Clones were sequenced by immunoSEQ multiplex PCR, and TCRdb holds only the in-frame ones, with some missing. Here the sample spans 270,000 or so clones, about 85% being singletons. Sequenced sample: PBMCs or T cells enriched from blood (not recorded which). These receptor sequences come from a woman between 50 and 59 years old who had been exposed to COVID-19.

The rearrangement joins TRBV6-1 to TRBJ1-2; D is unresolved. V was clipped by 2 bases and J by 0 bases, with 7 bases between them. In germline, CDR1 is MNHNS, CDR2 SASEGT. The CDR3 sequence is 14 residues long. DNA of the CDR3: TGTGCCAGCAGTGAAAGCACAGCTAACTATGGCTACACCTTC. Amino acid sequence: CASSESTANYGYTF.

The chain combines TRBV10-3 with TRBJ2-1, with 9 bases lining up with TRBD2. The CDR3 is 12 residues long. The germline V gene encodes CDR1 ENHRY and CDR2 SYGVKD. The V and J ends lost 6 bases and 7 bases, in that order; junction bases with no gene match: 1. The CDR3 loop reads CAIRSGGNEQFF. CDR3 nucleotides: TGTGCCATCAGAAGCGGGGGGAATGAGCAGTTCTTC.

The V call is TRBV28, the J call TRBJ1-5; 9 bases fit TRBD1. Trimming at V came to 6 bases and at J to 5 bases, leaving 8 bases not matched to a gene. The CDR3 covers 15 residues. Per the germline V gene, CDR1 is MDHEN and CDR2 is SYDVKM. CDR3 protein: CASRQTGGVYQPQHF. The CDR3 DNA follows: TGTGCCAGCAGGCAGACAGGGGGTGTATATCAGCCCCAGCATTTT.

V gene TRBV13 combines with J gene TRBJ2-2, with unresolved D. The germline V gene encodes CDR1 PRHDT and CDR2 FYEKMQ (reference sequence). Deletions cut 0 bases from V and 10 bases from J, with 3 bases between. The CDR3 is 11 amino acids. CDR3 coding DNA: TGTGCCAGCAGCTTAGGCCAGGAGCTGTTTTTT. Translated: CASSLGQELFF.

The J gene is TRBJ2-5, the V gene TRBV2; 15 bases line up with TRBD2. There are 19 residues in the CDR3. The germline CDR1 and CDR2 sequences are SNHLY and FYNNEI. J lost 0 bases, V lost 6 bases, and 11 bases had no gene match. The CDR3 reads CASREESGTSGRYQETQYF. The CDR3 DNA reads as TGTGCCAGCAGGGAGGAAAGCGGGACTAGCGGGAGGTACCAAGAGACCCAGTACTTC.

This chain links TRBV4-3 with TRBJ2-1; D uncertain. The CDR3 extends over 18 amino acids. Trimming shortened V by 2 bases and J by 0 bases, and 17 bases separated the two germline ends. Per the germline V gene, CDR1 is LGHNA and CDR2 is YSLEER. Here the CDR3 reads CASSQLWQSASSYNEQFF. CDR3 DNA: TGCGCCAGCAGCCAACTTTGGCAAAGCGCGTCCTCCTACAATGAGCAGTTCTTC.

The chain combines TRBV5-1 with TRBJ2-3; no firm D call. V shed 3 bases and J shed 2 bases, with 13 bases lying between them. Per germline, CDR1 SGHRS and CDR2 YFSETQ. The CDR3 loop spans 15 amino acids. CDR3 DNA sequence: TGCGCCAGCAGCTCCCCCGACACGTCCACAGATACGCAGTATTTT. It specifies CASSSPDTSTDTQYF.

The gene calls are TRBV7-2 and TRBJ2-3; 7 nucleotides align to TRBD2. Germline CDR1 SGHTA, CDR2 FQGNSA. There are 13 residues in the CDR3. J gave up 7 bases and V 1 base, and 2 bases lay outside the gene matches. CDR3 in amino acids: CASSLGGGNTQYF. CDR3 nucleotides: TGTGCCAGCAGCTTAGGGGGGGGTAATACGCAGTATTTT.

The V and J genes are TRBV14 and TRBJ1-2; D is undetermined. The ends were cut back, 2 bases at V and 3 bases at J, with 13 bases in the middle. Germline V gives CDR1 SGHDN, CDR2 FVKESK. The CDR3 has 15 amino acids. The CDR3 loop is CASSQSSSGYYGYTF. The CDR3 nucleotides are TGTGCCAGCAGCCAATCTTCCTCCGGGTACTATGGCTACACCTTC.

The chain employs TRBV5-1 and TRBJ2-3; D not resolved. With 0 bases removed from V and 3 bases from J, the gap between germline ends came to 11 bases. There are 15 residues in the CDR3. Germline-derived CDR1 and CDR2 are SGHRS and YFSETQ. The CDR3 bases are TGCGCCAGCAGCTTGGAACAGCACAGTACAGATACGCAGTATTTT. Amino acids: CASSLEQHSTDTQYF. The variable domain in full, completed from reference TRBV5-1 and TRBJ2-3, reads KAGVTQTPRYLIKTRGQQVTLSCSPISGHRSVSWYQQTPGQGLQFLFEYFSETQRNKGNFPGRFSGRQFSNSRSEMNVSTLELGDSALYLCASSLEQHSTDTQYFGPGTRLTVL.

Here the CDR3 reads CASSSLFGTEAFF. The CDR3, as DNA: TGTGCCAGCAGCTCATTATTCGGGACTGAAGCTTTCTTT. This chain uses TRBV5-4 with TRBJ1-1; D ambiguous. The germline V gene encodes CDR1 SGHNT and CDR2 YYREEE (reference sequence). Trimming took off 3 bases at V and 5 bases at J, with 11 bases between the two ends. This CDR3 spans 13 amino acids.

The J gene is TRBJ2-7, the V gene TRBV11-2; D is unclear. The CDR3 is 13 amino acids. The germline V and J ends were trimmed by 0 bases and 2 bases, with 5 bases remaining between them. The germline CDR1 and CDR2 sequences are SGHAT and FQNNGV. The CDR3 protein is CASSLELPYEQYF. In DNA form, the CDR3 reads TGTGCCAGCAGCTTAGAACTCCCCTACGAGCAGTACTTC.

The chain combines TRBV29-1 with TRBJ2-7, with D hard to call. V was shortened by 1 base and J by 5 bases, with 9 bases between the two germline ends. Germline V lookup: CDR1 SQVTM, CDR2 ANQGSEA. The CDR3 runs 12 residues. In nucleotides, the CDR3 is TGCAGCGTTGAAGGCGCGTACGACGAGCAGTACTTC. It specifies CSVEGAYDEQYF.

V is TRBV2 and J is TRBJ1-5; D unclear. Germline assignment: CDR1 SNHLY and CDR2 FYNNEI. CDR3 length: 13 amino acids. Trimming removed 7 bases at V and 1 base at J, with 8 bases between. Here the CDR3 reads CASKRLSNQPQHF. The CDR3 DNA reads TGTGCCAGCAAGAGACTGAGCAATCAGCCCCAGCATTTT.

This rearrangement joins TRBV21-1 to TRBJ2-4; TRBD1 is taken as the D call from the table, unchecked against the DNA. TRBV21-1 has pseudogene status. CDR3 length equals 17 residues. Here the CDR3 DNA reads TGTGCCAGCAGCTGGCCCGGGACAGGGGTTCGCAAAAACATTCAGTACTTC. It codes for CASSWPGTGVRKNIQYF.

V is TRBV2 and J is TRBJ2-1; the match to TRBD1 covers 9 bases. The CDR3 sequence is 14 residues long. Unmatched junction bases numbered 8, after V lost 6 bases and J lost 8 bases. In germline, CDR1 is SNHLY, CDR2 FYNNEI. Here the CDR3 reads CASSQQGALDEQFF. The CDR3 nucleotides read TGTGCCAGCAGCCAACAGGGGGCGCTGGATGAGCAGTTCTTC.

The V gene is TRBV10-3, the J gene TRBJ1-4; D is unclear. The CDR3 sequence is 17 residues long. Germline-derived CDR1 and CDR2 are ENHRY and SYGVKD. Between the trimmed V and J ends, which lost 0 bases and 2 bases, there was a span of 13 bases. DNA for the CDR3: TGTGCCATCAGTGAGTCACGGGGTACTGGGACTAATGAAAAACTGTTTTTT. Its translation: CAISESRGTGTNEKLFF.

This rearrangement joins TRBV5-1 to TRBJ2-3; D gene ambiguous. The V gene lost 5 bases and the J gene lost 2 bases, with 6 bases spanning the gap. CDR3 length: 12 residues. The V gene's germline CDR1 is SGHRS and CDR2 YFSETQ. This CDR3 reads CASRVDTDTQYF. The CDR3 nucleotides are TGCGCCAGCAGGGTAGACACAGATACGCAGTATTTT.

This rearrangement joins TRBV6-2 or TRBV6-3 to TRBJ2-7, with 10 bases matching TRBD1. The CDR3 is 13 residues long. Germline lookup yields CDR1 MNHEY and CDR2 SVGEGT. Trimming removed 4 bases from V and 4 bases from J; junction bases left unmatched: 1. CDR3 loop: CASSWDRGYEQYF. CDR3 nucleotide sequence: TGTGCCAGCAGTTGGGACAGGGGATACGAGCAGTACTTC.

This chain links TRBV29-1 with TRBJ2-7; D is uncertain. This CDR3 comprises 11 residues. The V end was cut by 4 bases, the J end by 5 bases, with 9 bases between. From germline, CDR1 is SQVTM and CDR2 ANQGSEA. The CDR3 DNA reads as TGCAGCGTTGGGTCAGAGGACGAGCAGTACTTC. Residues: CSVGSEDEQYF.